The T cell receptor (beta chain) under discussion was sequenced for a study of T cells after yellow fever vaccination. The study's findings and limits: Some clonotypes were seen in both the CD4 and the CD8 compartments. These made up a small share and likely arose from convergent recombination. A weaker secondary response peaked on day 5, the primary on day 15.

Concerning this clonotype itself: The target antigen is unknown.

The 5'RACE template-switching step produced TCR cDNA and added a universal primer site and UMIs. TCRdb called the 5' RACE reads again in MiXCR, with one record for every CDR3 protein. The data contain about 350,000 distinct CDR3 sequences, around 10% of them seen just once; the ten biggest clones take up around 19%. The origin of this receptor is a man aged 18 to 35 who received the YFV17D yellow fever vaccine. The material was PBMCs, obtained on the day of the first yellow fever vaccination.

The CDR3 loop reads CASLPVQALAGGLYNEQFF. CDR3 in DNA: TGTGCCAGCCTCCCCGTTCAGGCACTAGCGGGGGGGCTCTACAATGAGCAGTTCTTC. V and J are TRBV27 and TRBJ2-1, with 13 bases that match TRBD2. Germline lookup yields CDR1 MNHEY and CDR2 SMNVEV (reference sequence). The J segment lost 3 bases and the V segment lost 8 bases, leaving 16 bases of the junction unmatched. The CDR3 covers 19 residues.